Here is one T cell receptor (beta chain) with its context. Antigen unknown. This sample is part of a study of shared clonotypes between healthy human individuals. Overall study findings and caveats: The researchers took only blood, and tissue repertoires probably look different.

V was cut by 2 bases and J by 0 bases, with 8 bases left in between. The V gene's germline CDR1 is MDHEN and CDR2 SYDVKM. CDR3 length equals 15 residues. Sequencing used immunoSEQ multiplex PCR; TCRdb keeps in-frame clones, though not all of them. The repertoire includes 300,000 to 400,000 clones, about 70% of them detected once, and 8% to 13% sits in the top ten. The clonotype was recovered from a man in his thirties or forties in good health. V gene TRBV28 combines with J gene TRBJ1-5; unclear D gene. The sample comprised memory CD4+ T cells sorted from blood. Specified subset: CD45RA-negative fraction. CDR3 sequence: CASSLNRHSNQPQHF. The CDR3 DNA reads TGTGCCAGCAGTTTAAACAGACATAGCAATCAGCCCCAGCATTTT. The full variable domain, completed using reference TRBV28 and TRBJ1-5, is DVKVTQSSRYLVKRTGEKVFLECVQDMDHENMFWYRQDPGLGLRLIYFSYDVKMKEKGDIPEGYSVSREKKERFSLILESASTNQTSMYLCASSLNRHSNQPQHFGDGTRLSIL.